The clone carrying this TCR beta chain has a handful of counts. These data belong to a study of blood T cell repertoires in COVID-19. Overall study: The United States, Italy and Spain were the sources of the acute and convalescent COVID-19 samples. The analysed material was cDNA or gDNA that came from T cells, B-cell-depleted T cells, or PBMCs.

V shed 6 bases, J shed 5 bases, and the junction held 6 bases outside the gene matches. Germline V gives CDR1 SNHLY, CDR2 FYNNEI. This CDR3 has 14 amino acids. Original analysis: Estimated nucleated cell counts came from reference gene primer amplification. Measured with immunoSEQ multiplex PCR; TCRdb has only the in-frame clones, and not every one. The D gene and trimming were derived from the DNA, and the V and J assignments and clone size from that table. This table has some 150,000 clones, 86% appearing once. The TCR was taken from a woman aged 80 or over in a cohort sampled during active or convalescent COVID-19. Specimen: peripheral blood. This sequence joins TRBV2 and TRBJ1-5, with 8 nucleotides matching TRBD1. CDR3 in amino acids: CASSGTGGDQPQHF. CDR3 nucleotides: TGTGCCAGCAGCGGAACAGGGGGGGATCAGCCCCAGCATTTT.